The entry below describes one TCR beta chain. Its antigen is not known. Each sorted subset replicate got 200 ng genomic DNA, 25,000 to 35,000 genomes. The protocol was immunoSEQ multiplex PCR, while the TCRdb copy is restricted to in-frame clones and leaves out a portion. The data show 2 million to 2.5 million clones, approximately 96% seen once. The data derive from a study of shared clonotypes between healthy human individuals. The overall study: In total, the donors were two women and three men aged 18 to 49. Study results and caveats: Generation probabilities of non-shared clonotypes were lower (relative to those shared by all four donors). Memory subsets had estimated richness that was generally smaller than that of naive subsets.

J was trimmed by 0 bases and V by 6 bases; bases with no gene match: 7. This CDR3 is built from 16 residues. Germline V gene lookup returns CDR1 SNHLY and CDR2 FYNNEI. The sample taken for sequencing was naive CD4+ T cells sorted from blood. Subset: CD45RA+ positively selected. This receptor was identified in a man aged 18 to 29 in good health. This chain uses TRBV2 with TRBJ1-5; TRBD1 aligns across 8 bases. The CDR3 is CASRAGQVPSNQPQHF. The DNA for the CDR3 is TGTGCCAGCAGAGCGGGACAGGTCCCTAGCAATCAGCCCCAGCATTTT.